One and the same sample provided the 18 T cell receptor beta chains below, sequenced in a study of blood T cell repertoires in COVID-19. Clones were read by immunoSEQ multiplex PCR, and TCRdb kept only the in-frame ones, dropping some. The repertoire holds over 200,000 clones, with around 87% as singletons. Sequenced input: PBMCs or T cells enriched from blood (not recorded which). These receptors were collected from a man aged 30 to 45 who had been exposed to COVID-19.

The gene calls are TRBV6-2 or TRBV6-3 and TRBJ1-1; perhaps TRBD1 as D (5 bases). Germline V gene sequence: CDR1 MNHEY, CDR2 SVGEGT. V lost 0 bases, J lost 2 bases, and 16 bases lay in between. There are 17 residues in the CDR3. In DNA form, the CDR3 reads TGTGCCAGCAGTTACTCGGTGGATAGGGGACTAAACACTGAAGCTTTCTTT. It encodes CASSYSVDRGLNTEAFF.

The rearrangement joins TRBV11-2 to TRBJ2-7; the D gene is possibly TRBD2 (6 bases). The CDR3 loop spans 11 amino acids. The V end lost 6 bases, the J end lost 9 bases, and 12 bases lay between the germline ends. Germline CDR1 is SGHAT and CDR2 is FQNNGV. CDR3 region: CASRAGTLQYF. As DNA, the CDR3 is TGTGCCAGCAGGGCCGGGACTTTGCAGTACTTC. Looking up the rest from reference TRBV11-2 and TRBJ2-7 gives the full variable domain: EAGVAQSPRYKIIEKRQSVAFWCNPISGHATLYWYQQILGQGPKLLIQFQNNGVVDDSQLPKDRFSAERLKGVDSTLKIQPAKLEDSAVYLCASRAGTLQYFGPGTRLTVT.

The chain couples TRBV28 to TRBJ1-1; 8 bases map to TRBD1. The V gene's germline CDR1 is MDHEN and CDR2 SYDVKM. The V and J ends lost 4 bases and 6 bases, in that order; junction bases with no gene match: 4. This CDR3 contains 13 residues. CDR3 region: CASSSGQAPEAFF. Written as DNA, the CDR3 is TGTGCCAGCAGTTCGGGACAGGCACCTGAAGCTTTCTTT.

The chain is built from TRBV18 and TRBJ1-6; D remains ambiguous. The V gene's germline CDR1 is KGHSH and CDR2 LQKENI. This CDR3 has 17 residues. The ends were cut back, 2 bases at V and 2 bases at J, with 13 bases in the middle. Here the CDR3 DNA reads TGTGCCAGCTCACCATTGGCCCAGGCGACCTATAATTCACCCCTCCACTTT. Residues: CASSPLAQATYNSPLHF.

The chain employs TRBV10-3 and TRBJ2-5; 8 nucleotides agree with TRBD2. The CDR3 contains 14 residues. After removal of 0 bases from V and 5 bases from J, the junction contained 2 bases not matched to a gene. Germline V gives CDR1 ENHRY, CDR2 SYGVKD. CDR3 nucleotides: TGTGCCATCAGTGAGTCTGCGGGGGGCGAGACCCAGTACTTC. Translating it yields CAISESAGGETQYF.

The rearrangement joins TRBV5-1 to TRBJ2-1; TRBD2 matches at 11 bases. This CDR3 has 15 residues. CDR1 SGHRS and CDR2 YFSETQ come from the germline V gene. Trimming removed 4 bases from V and 4 bases from J; junction bases left unmatched: 4. The CDR3 loop is CASSIGLAGYNEQFF. For the CDR3, the DNA is TGCGCCAGCAGCATAGGACTAGCGGGTTACAATGAGCAGTTCTTC.

J is TRBJ1-2 and V is TRBV27; D is unclear. The CDR3 runs 17 residues. V lost 5 bases, J lost 3 bases, and 22 bases lay in between. Germline V gene lookup returns CDR1 MNHEY and CDR2 SMNVEV (reference sequence). CDR3 in amino acids: CASSPGRAPEKDYGYTF. The CDR3 bases are TGTGCCAGCAGTCCCGGGCGGGCCCCGGAGAAGGACTATGGCTACACCTTC.

The rearrangement uses TRBV11-3 and TRBJ2-2; 7 bases are a match to TRBD1. Germline V CDR1 and CDR2: SGHNT, YENEEA. The CDR3 is made up of 15 amino acids. V dropped 4 bases and J dropped 4; count of bases not matched to a gene: 6. This CDR3 reads CASSSQGVFTGELFF. The CDR3 coding sequence is TGTGCCAGCAGCTCGCAGGGGGTTTTCACCGGGGAGCTGTTTTTT.

The genes are TRBV2 and TRBJ2-7; the D gene is possibly TRBD2 (6 bases). This CDR3 has 12 amino acids. V was trimmed by 11 bases and J by 2 bases, leaving 13 bases between them. Germline CDR1 SNHLY, CDR2 FYNNEI. In DNA form, the CDR3 reads TGTGCCGGGGGGACGGATACCTACGAGCAGTACTTC. This encodes CAGGTDTYEQYF.

The rearrangement uses TRBV10-1 and TRBJ2-7; 10 nucleotides match TRBD2. The CDR3 is 15 residues long. Germline CDR1 is WNHNN and CDR2 is SYGVQD (reference sequence). Trimming removed 0 bases from V and 4 bases from J; junction bases left unmatched: 3. CDR3 DNA sequence: TGCGCCAGCAGTGAGTCATCTAGCGGGGGATACGAGCAGTACTTC. Encoded protein: CASSESSSGGYEQYF.

This chain uses TRBV5-1 with TRBJ2-1; D might be TRBD2 (6 bases). Trimming removed 3 bases at V and 10 bases at J, with 14 bases between. CDR1 is SGHRS and CDR2 is YFSETQ in the germline V gene. The CDR3 contains 13 residues. CDR3 coding DNA: TGCGCCAGCAGCTACCGGACTGCGGGGGAGCAGTTCTTC. It specifies CASSYRTAGEQFF.

The gene calls are TRBV2 and TRBJ2-5; TRBD1 is a possible D gene (5 bases). This CDR3 is 13 amino acids long. Trimming left V 2 bases short and J 4 bases short, with 8 bases between. The germline CDR1 and CDR2 sequences are SNHLY and FYNNEI. DNA of the CDR3: TGTGCCAGCAGTGAACAGGGTAGAGAGACCCAGTACTTC. Translating gives CASSEQGRETQYF.

CDR3 sequence: CASSALAGQETQYF. The CDR3 DNA reads TGTGCCAGCAGCGCCTTAGCGGGGCAAGAGACCCAGTACTTC. The rearrangement uses TRBV7-2 and TRBJ2-5; 8 nucleotides agree with TRBD2. The CDR3 covers 14 residues. Looked up from germline, CDR1 is SGHTA and CDR2 is FQGNSA. The J segment lost 2 bases and the V segment lost 5 bases, leaving 4 bases of the junction unmatched.

This rearrangement joins TRBV6-1 to TRBJ1-2; D call uncertain. The CDR3 is made up of 13 amino acids. CDR1 and CDR2 from the germline V gene are MNHNS and SASEGT. The V gene lost 3 bases and the J gene lost 0 bases, with 5 bases spanning the gap. The CDR3 DNA reads as TGTGCCAGCAGTGAGTGGCCTAACTATGGCTACACCTTC. This codes for CASSEWPNYGYTF.

The count of this clone is one. V usage is TRBV4-1 and J usage is TRBJ1-3; no clear D. CDR3 length: 15 residues. Looked up from germline, CDR1 is MGHRA and CDR2 is YSYEKL. Trimming left V 2 bases short and J 4 bases short, with 12 bases between. CDR3 amino acids: CASSQRNREGNTIYF. The CDR3 nucleotides read TGCGCCAGCAGCCAACGAAATAGGGAGGGAAACACCATATATTTT.

In its sample, this clone was seen a few times. The chain joins TRBV18 to TRBJ1-5; D is uncertain. V was clipped by 4 bases and J by 2 bases, with 12 bases between them. This CDR3 is 15 amino acids long. Germline V gene data show CDR1 as KGHSH and CDR2 as LQKENI. The CDR3 coding sequence is TGTGCCAGCTCACAGGGAGCCAGCGGCAATCAGCCCCAGCATTTT. Protein sequence: CASSQGASGNQPQHF.

The chain employs TRBV5-5 and TRBJ1-2, with 8 nucleotides matching TRBD1. The V gene end was trimmed by 4 bases and the J gene end by 7 bases; junction bases not matched to a gene: 12. The CDR3 consists of 15 residues. Germline CDR1 reads SGHKS; CDR2 reads YYEKEE (reference sequence). The CDR3 DNA is TGTGCCAGCAGCAATGGTTTGGCCAGGGGGCTTGGCTACACCTTC. It encodes CASSNGLARGLGYTF.

This clone has just one count. This chain links TRBV5-4 with TRBJ2-3, with a possible D match to TRBD2 (6 bases). Trimming removed 1 base at V and 6 bases at J, with 15 bases between. There are 15 residues in the CDR3. Germline-derived CDR1 and CDR2 are SGHNT and YYREEE (reference sequence). The CDR3 region is CASSLSAGIADTQYF. Here the CDR3 DNA reads TGTGCCAGCAGCTTGTCGGCGGGGATAGCCGATACGCAGTATTTT.